This T cell receptor (beta chain) was recorded in a study of Ad26.COV2.S vaccination and SARS-CoV-2 variants. The CDR3 extends over 16 amino acids. V lost 0 bases to trimming and J lost 4 bases, with 16 bases between them. From germline, CDR1 is SGDLS and CDR2 YYNGEE. With respect to this clone: Its matching antigen is unknown.

The treatment: some 20 received Ad26.COV2.S at low or high dose, single or two shots; about 5 received placebo; per-sample allocation not given. The samples were gathered on day 63 after the first injection of vaccine or placebo. A Boston donor was an adult aged 18-55 years. Generated by immunoSEQ multiplex PCR, the TCRdb table keeps only in-frame clones and is missing some. Of some 340,000 clones in the sample, about 86% were seen once. General observations from the study: Vaccinated individuals (as opposed to placebo recipients) had higher spike-specific TCR breadth. In vaccinated individuals, spike-specific CD8+ and CD4+ T cell responses reportedly displayed substantial breadth.

This receptor was identified in a person aged 18-65 years who received the Ad26.COV2.S COVID-19 vaccine or a placebo. The chain is built from TRBV9 and TRBJ1-1, with D unclear. Material: peripheral blood, obtained in a trial of Ad26.COV2.S vaccine versus placebo. The CDR3 is CASSVEGVEGGTEAFF. CDR3 DNA: TGTGCCAGCAGCGTAGAGGGAGTGGAGGGTGGCACTGAAGCTTTCTTT.